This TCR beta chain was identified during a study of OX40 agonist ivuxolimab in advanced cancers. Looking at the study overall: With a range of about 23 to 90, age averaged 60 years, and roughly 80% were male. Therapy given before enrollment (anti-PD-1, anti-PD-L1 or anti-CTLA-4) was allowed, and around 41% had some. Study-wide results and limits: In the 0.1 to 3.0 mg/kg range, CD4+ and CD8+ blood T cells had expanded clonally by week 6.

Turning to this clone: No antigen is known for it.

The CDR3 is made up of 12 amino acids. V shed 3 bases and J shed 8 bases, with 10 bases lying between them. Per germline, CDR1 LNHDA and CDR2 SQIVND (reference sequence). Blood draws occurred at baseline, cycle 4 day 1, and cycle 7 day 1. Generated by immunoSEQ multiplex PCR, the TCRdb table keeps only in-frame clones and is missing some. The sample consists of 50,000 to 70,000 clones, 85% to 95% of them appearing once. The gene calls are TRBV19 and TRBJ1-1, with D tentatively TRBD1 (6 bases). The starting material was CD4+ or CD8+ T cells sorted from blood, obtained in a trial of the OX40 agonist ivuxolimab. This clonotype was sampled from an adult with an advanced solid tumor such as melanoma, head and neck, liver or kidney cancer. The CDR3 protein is CASSIKQGEAFF. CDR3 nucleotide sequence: TGTGCCAGTAGTATCAAACAGGGAGAAGCTTTCTTT.